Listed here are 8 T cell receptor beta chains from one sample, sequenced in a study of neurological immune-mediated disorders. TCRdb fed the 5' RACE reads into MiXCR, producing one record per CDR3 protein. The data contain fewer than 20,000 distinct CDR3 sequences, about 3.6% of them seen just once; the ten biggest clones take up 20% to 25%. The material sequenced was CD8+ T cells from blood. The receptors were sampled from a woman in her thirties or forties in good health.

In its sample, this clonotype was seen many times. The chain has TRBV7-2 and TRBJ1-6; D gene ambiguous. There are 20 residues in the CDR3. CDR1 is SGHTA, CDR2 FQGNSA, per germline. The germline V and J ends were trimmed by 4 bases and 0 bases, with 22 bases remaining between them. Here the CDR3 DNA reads TGTGCCAGCAGCTCCTTTCTCGAGGTCGCCCTTAGCTCCTATAATTCACCCCTCCACTTT. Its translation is CASSSFLEVALSSYNSPLHF. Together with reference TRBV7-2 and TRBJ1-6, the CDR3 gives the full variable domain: GAGVSQSPSNKVTEKGKDVELRCDPISGHTALYWYRQSLGQGLEFLIYFQGNSAPDKSGLPSDRFSAERTGGSVSTLTIQRTQQEDSAVYLCASSSFLEVALSSYNSPLHFGNGTRLTVT.

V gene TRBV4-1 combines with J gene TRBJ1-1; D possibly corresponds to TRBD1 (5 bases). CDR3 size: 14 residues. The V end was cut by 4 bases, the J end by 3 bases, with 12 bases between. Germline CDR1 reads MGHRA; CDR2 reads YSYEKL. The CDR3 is CASSPRGLDTEAFF. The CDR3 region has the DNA TGCGCCAGCAGCCCCCGGGGGTTGGACACTGAAGCTTTCTTT.

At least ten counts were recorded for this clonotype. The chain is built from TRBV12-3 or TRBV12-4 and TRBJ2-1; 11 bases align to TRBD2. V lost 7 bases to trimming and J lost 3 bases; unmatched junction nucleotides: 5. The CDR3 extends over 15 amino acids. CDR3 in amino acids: CASTLTSGSYNEQFF. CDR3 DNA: TGTGCCAGCACCCTTACTAGCGGGAGCTACAATGAGCAGTTCTTC.

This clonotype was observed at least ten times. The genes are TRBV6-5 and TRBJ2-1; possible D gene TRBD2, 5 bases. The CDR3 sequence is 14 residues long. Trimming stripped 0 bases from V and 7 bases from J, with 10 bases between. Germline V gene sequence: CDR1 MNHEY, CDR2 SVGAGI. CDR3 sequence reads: CASSYSKSGNEQFF. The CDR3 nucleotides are TGTGCCAGCAGTTACTCGAAATCGGGAAATGAGCAGTTCTTC.

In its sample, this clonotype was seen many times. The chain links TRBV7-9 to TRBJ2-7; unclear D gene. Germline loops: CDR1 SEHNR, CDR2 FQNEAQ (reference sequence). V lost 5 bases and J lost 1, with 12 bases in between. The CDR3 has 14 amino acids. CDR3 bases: TGTGCCAGCAGCCCCGGGTCTCTTTCCTACGAGCAGTACTTC. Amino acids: CASSPGSLSYEQYF.

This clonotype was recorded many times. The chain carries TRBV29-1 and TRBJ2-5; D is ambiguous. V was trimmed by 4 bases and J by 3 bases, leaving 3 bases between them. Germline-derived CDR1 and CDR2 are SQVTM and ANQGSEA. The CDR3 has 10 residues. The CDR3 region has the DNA TGCAGCGTTGTGGAAGAGACCCAGTACTTC. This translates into CSVVEETQYF.

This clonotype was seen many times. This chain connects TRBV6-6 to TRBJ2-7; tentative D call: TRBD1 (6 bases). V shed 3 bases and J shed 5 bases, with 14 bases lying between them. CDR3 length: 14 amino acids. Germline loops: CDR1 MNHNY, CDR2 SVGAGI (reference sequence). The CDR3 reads CASSYLGGRNEQYF. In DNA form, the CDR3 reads TGTGCCAGCAGTTATCTAGGGGGAAGAAACGAGCAGTACTTC.

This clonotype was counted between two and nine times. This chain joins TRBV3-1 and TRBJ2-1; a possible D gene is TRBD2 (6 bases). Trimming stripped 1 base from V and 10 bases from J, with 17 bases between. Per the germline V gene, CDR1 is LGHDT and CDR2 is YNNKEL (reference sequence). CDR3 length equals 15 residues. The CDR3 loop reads CASSQGVELAPEQFF. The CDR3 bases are TGTGCCAGCAGCCAAGGAGTCGAACTAGCCCCCGAGCAGTTCTTC.